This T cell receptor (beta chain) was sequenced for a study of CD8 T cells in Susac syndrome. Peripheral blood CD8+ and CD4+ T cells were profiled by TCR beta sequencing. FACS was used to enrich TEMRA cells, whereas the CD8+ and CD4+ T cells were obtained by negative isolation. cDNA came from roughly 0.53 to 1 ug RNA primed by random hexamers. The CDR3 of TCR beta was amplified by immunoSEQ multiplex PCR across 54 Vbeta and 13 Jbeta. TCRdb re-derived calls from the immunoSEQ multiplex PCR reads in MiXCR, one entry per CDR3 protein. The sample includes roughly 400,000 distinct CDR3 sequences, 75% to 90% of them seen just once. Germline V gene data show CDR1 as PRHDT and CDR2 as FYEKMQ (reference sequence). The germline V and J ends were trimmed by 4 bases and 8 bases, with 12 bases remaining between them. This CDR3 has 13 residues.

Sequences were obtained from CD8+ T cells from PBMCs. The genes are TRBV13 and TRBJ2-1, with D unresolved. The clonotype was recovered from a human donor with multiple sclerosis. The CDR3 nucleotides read TGTGCCAGCAGCTCCCGGGCCCACGATGAGCAGTTCTTC. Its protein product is CASSSRAHDEQFF.